These 24 T cell receptor beta chains share one sample of origin, sequenced in a study of Ad26.COV2.S vaccination and SARS-CoV-2 variants. Sequencing was performed with immunoSEQ multiplex PCR; in TCRdb, only in-frame clones are kept and a portion is missing. The data contain 380,000 or so clones, around four fifths of them singletons. The treatment is: over 15 received Ad26.COV2.S at low or high dose, single or two shots; 5 received placebo; per-sample allocation not given. Specimen acquisition occurred on day 63 following the initial vaccine or placebo injection. The sequences come from peripheral blood, collected in a trial of Ad26.COV2.S vaccine versus placebo. The source of these receptors is a person aged 18-65 years who received the Ad26.COV2.S COVID-19 vaccine or a placebo.

There are a few counts of this clone. The CDR3 protein is CASSRYNEQFF. CDR3 DNA: TGTGCCAGCAGTCGGTACAATGAGCAGTTCTTC. The genes are TRBV14 and TRBJ2-1; no clear D. The V and J ends lost 6 bases and 4 bases respectively, with 4 bases between them. The germline CDR1 and CDR2 sequences are SGHDN and FVKESK. This CDR3 has 11 residues. Using reference TRBV14 and TRBJ2-1 for the parts outside the CDR3, the full variable domain is EAGVTQFPSHSVIEKGQTVTLRCDPISGHDNLYWYRRVMGKEIKFLLHFVKESKQDESGMPNNRFLAERTGGTYSTLKVQPAELEDSGVYFCASSRYNEQFFGPGTRLTVL.

The CDR3 loop is CASSNLGGRANTGELFF. DNA for the CDR3: TGTGCCAGCAGTAATCTCGGCGGGAGGGCGAACACCGGGGAGCTGTTTTTT. This chain joins TRBV5-6 and TRBJ2-2; 9 bases match TRBD2. CDR3 size: 17 residues. V shed 5 bases, J shed 0 bases, and the junction held 8 bases outside the gene matches. Germline V lookup: CDR1 SGHDT, CDR2 YYEEEE.

Only one count was recorded for this clone. J is TRBJ1-2 and V is TRBV6-5; maybe TRBD1 (5 bases). This CDR3 spans 14 amino acids. The germline CDR1 and CDR2 sequences are MNHEY and SVGAGI. Trimming took 2 bases from V and 5 from J, leaving 12 bases between them. For the CDR3, the DNA is TGTGCCAGCAGTTACATTGACAGAGGTTATGGCTACACCTTC. Encoded protein: CASSYIDRGYGYTF.

The chain uses TRBV4-3 and TRBJ2-7; no clear D. The CDR3 totals 14 residues. Trimming removed 1 base at V and 1 base at J, with 8 bases between. From germline, CDR1 is LGHNA and CDR2 YSLEER. CDR3 coding DNA: TGCGCCAGCAGCCAAGCGGCCTTTTCCTACGAGCAGTACTTC. Translating it yields CASSQAAFSYEQYF.

This clone was picked up many times. The chain is built from TRBV7-2 and TRBJ2-7, with 9 bases fitting TRBD1. V shed 5 bases and J 5 bases; nucleotides not matched to a gene: 7. Germline loops: CDR1 SGHTA, CDR2 FQGNSA. The CDR3 covers 14 residues. Here the CDR3 reads CASSPGQGPNEQYF. The CDR3 DNA reads as TGTGCCAGCAGCCCGGGACAGGGTCCTAACGAGCAGTACTTC.

The V and J genes are TRBV19 and TRBJ1-1, with TRBD1 as a possible D gene (5 bases). Trimming cost V 9 bases and J 4 bases, with 15 bases left between them. The CDR3 extends over 13 amino acids. CDR1 is LNHDA, CDR2 SQIVND, per germline (reference sequence). The CDR3 spells CASLWAGSTEAFF. As DNA, the CDR3 is TGTGCCAGCCTCTGGGCAGGGTCCACTGAAGCTTTCTTT.

J is TRBJ1-1 and V is TRBV6-6; 9 bases fit TRBD1. CDR3 length: 15 amino acids. Germline values: CDR1 MNHNY, CDR2 SVGAGI (reference sequence). J was trimmed by 5 bases and V by 0 bases; bases with no gene match: 4. In DNA form, the CDR3 reads TGTGCCAGCAGTTACTCGTGGACAGGGGAGACTGAAGCTTTCTTT. As protein: CASSYSWTGETEAFF.

The chain is built from TRBV11-3 and TRBJ2-7; either TRBD1 or TRBD2 may fit D (6 bases each). CDR1 and CDR2 (germline): SGHNT, YENEEA. The CDR3 is 14 amino acids. V lost 3 bases and J lost 1, with 10 bases in between. The CDR3 nucleotides are TGTGCCAGCAGCTTCGGGGGCGGGTCCTACGAGCAGTACTTC. Translating it yields CASSFGGGSYEQYF. The complete variable domain, with remaining parts taken from reference TRBV11-3 and TRBJ2-7, reads EAGVVQSPRYKIIEKKQPVAFWCNPISGHNTLYWYLQNLGQGPELLIRYENEEAVDDSQLPKDRFSAERLKGVDSTLKIQPAELGDSAVYLCASSFGGGSYEQYFGPGTRLTVT.

The chain joins TRBV6-5 to TRBJ1-4; no clear D gene. CDR3 length: 12 residues. V lost 10 bases and J lost 10, with 16 bases in between. The V gene's germline CDR1 is MNHEY and CDR2 SVGAGI. The DNA of the CDR3 is TGTGCCACCCTATTGGCGGGGAGAAAACTGTTTTTT. This sequence encodes CATLLAGRKLFF.

The rearrangement uses TRBV2 and TRBJ1-2, with D possibly TRBD1 on 5 matching bases. The CDR3 length is 14 residues. The germline gives CDR1 SNHLY, CDR2 FYNNEI. V was trimmed by 6 bases and J by 7 bases, leaving 18 bases between them. The CDR3 spells CASREQAAGGGYTF. Here the CDR3 DNA reads TGTGCCAGCAGGGAGCAGGCTGCTGGGGGTGGCTACACCTTC.

The J gene is TRBJ1-4, the V gene TRBV7-9; TRBD1 might be the D (5 bases). The ends were cut back, 1 base at V and 4 bases at J, with 10 bases in the middle. The CDR3 loop spans 15 amino acids. In germline, CDR1 is SEHNR, CDR2 FQNEAQ (reference sequence). CDR3 loop: CASSLVGGGNEKLFF. The CDR3 DNA reads TGTGCCAGCAGCTTAGTAGGTGGGGGTAATGAAAAACTGTTTTTT.

The genes are TRBV9 and TRBJ2-6; 9 bases align to TRBD2. Germline trimming cut 3 bases from V and 0 bases from J; bases unmatched to any gene: 7. From germline, CDR1 is SGDLS and CDR2 YYNGEE. The CDR3 is 18 residues long. The CDR3 loop reads CASSALAGLFSGANVLTF. CDR3 in DNA: TGTGCCAGCAGCGCTCTAGCGGGGCTCTTCTCTGGGGCCAACGTCCTGACTTTC. The complete variable domain, with remaining parts taken from reference TRBV9 and TRBJ2-6, reads DSGVTQTPKHLITATGQRVTLRCSPRSGDLSVYWYQQSLDQGLQFLIQYYNGEERAKGNILERFSAQQFPDLHSELNLSSLELGDSALYFCASSALAGLFSGANVLTFGAGSRLTVL.

V gene TRBV18 combines with J gene TRBJ2-3; 8 bases align to TRBD2. Germline-derived CDR1 and CDR2 are KGHSH and LQKENI. With V trimmed by 3 bases and J by 1 base, 9 bases remained unmatched. This CDR3 is 17 amino acids long. The CDR3 DNA is TGTGCCAGCTCACCGGTTCTAGCCGGGGGGGGCACAGATACGCAGTATTTT. Amino acid sequence: CASSPVLAGGGTDTQYF.

The V and J genes are TRBV11-2 and TRBJ2-3; tentatively, D is TRBD2 (5 bases). Trimming removed 1 base at V and 4 bases at J, with 15 bases between. This CDR3 region has 16 residues. CDR1 and CDR2 from the germline V gene are SGHAT and FQNNGV. CDR3 in amino acids: CASSLAGRTRADTQYF. CDR3 nucleotide sequence: TGTGCCAGCAGCTTAGCGGGCCGAACTAGAGCAGATACGCAGTATTTT.

The chain carries TRBV5-4 and TRBJ2-5; D might be TRBD2 (5 bases). In germline, CDR1 is SGHNT, CDR2 YYREEE (reference sequence). The V end was cut by 6 bases, the J end by 7 bases, with 16 bases between. The length of the CDR3 is 13 residues. The CDR3 sequence is CASTLLGRGTQYF. CDR3 nucleotides: TGTGCCAGCACCCTACTCGGACGGGGGACCCAGTACTTC.

Worth noting for this clone: Distinct nucleotide sequences in the sample also encode this CDR3. The rearrangement links TRBV7-3 to TRBJ1-1; a possible D gene is TRBD1 (6 bases). The CDR3 spans 15 residues. V lost 1 base, J lost 1 base, and 10 bases lay in between. The germline gives CDR1 SGHTA, CDR2 FQGTGA. Written as DNA, the CDR3 is TGTGCCAGCAGCTTAATGGGGGGCCGGAACACTGAAGCTTTCTTT. This translates into CASSLMGGRNTEAFF.

This chain joins TRBV28 and TRBJ2-7, with 10 bases identical to TRBD2. V lost 6 bases to trimming and J lost 2 bases; unmatched junction nucleotides: 4. The CDR3 runs to 14 residues. CDR1 and CDR2 from the germline V gene are MDHEN and SYDVKM. The CDR3 loop is CASRLAGGPYEQYF. The CDR3 coding sequence is TGTGCCAGCAGATTAGCGGGGGGACCCTACGAGCAGTACTTC.

The V and J genes are TRBV7-3 and TRBJ2-1; 8 bases agree with TRBD1. Looked up from germline, CDR1 is SGHTA and CDR2 is FQGTGA. The CDR3 contains 15 residues. Unmatched junction bases numbered 6, after V lost 0 bases and J lost 8 bases. CDR3 in DNA: TGTGCCAGCAGCTTAACACGGACAGGGATCGATGAGCAGTTCTTC. Its translation is CASSLTRTGIDEQFF.

The chain recombines TRBV7-3 with TRBJ2-3; a possible D gene is TRBD2 (5 bases). CDR3 length: 15 residues. Trimming cost V 1 base and J 1 base, with 9 bases left between them. The V gene's germline CDR1 is SGHTA and CDR2 FQGTGA. For the CDR3, the DNA is TGTGCCAGCAGCTTAAGGGTGGGAGGCACAGATACGCAGTATTTT. Translated: CASSLRVGGTDTQYF. The whole variable domain, filled in from reference TRBV7-3 and TRBJ2-3, reads GAGVSQTPSNKVTEKGKYVELRCDPISGHTALYWYRQSLGQGPEFLIYFQGTGAADDSGLPNDRFFAVRPEGSVSTLKIQRTERGDSAVYLCASSLRVGGTDTQYFGPGTRLTVL.

The V gene is TRBV11-3, the J gene TRBJ2-1; 9 bases are shared with TRBD2. CDR3 size: 13 residues. Germline V gene sequence: CDR1 SGHNT, CDR2 YENEEA. V dropped 5 bases and J dropped 5; count of bases not matched to a gene: 1. CDR3 DNA: TGTGCCAGCAGCCTAGCGGGACACAATGAGCAGTTCTTC. This sequence encodes CASSLAGHNEQFF.

The rearrangement links TRBV5-1 to TRBJ2-1; D tentatively fits TRBD1 or TRBD2 (5 bases each). The CDR3 is 15 amino acids. Trimming shortened V by 4 bases and J by 3 bases, and 14 bases separated the two germline ends. Germline V gene lookup returns CDR1 SGHRS and CDR2 YFSETQ. This CDR3 is CASSLLRDHYNEQFF. CDR3 nucleotides: TGCGCCAGCAGCCTACTCCGGGACCACTACAATGAGCAGTTCTTC.

The rearrangement uses TRBV20-1 and TRBJ2-1; unclear D gene. V lost 3 bases to trimming and J lost 0 bases, with 12 bases between them. CDR3 size: 15 residues. Germline V gene data show CDR1 as DFQATT and CDR2 as SNEGSKA (reference sequence). The CDR3 loop reads CSASGSYNSYNEQFF. For the CDR3, the DNA is TGCAGTGCTAGTGGGTCCTACAACTCCTACAATGAGCAGTTCTTC.

J is TRBJ2-1 and V is TRBV7-9; no clear D gene. This CDR3 is built from 16 residues. Germline V gives CDR1 SEHNR, CDR2 FQNEAQ (reference sequence). Trimming removed 2 bases at V and 0 bases at J, with 11 bases between. CDR3 in amino acids: CASSLWTYISYNEQFF. The CDR3 nucleotides read TGTGCCAGCAGCTTATGGACGTACATCTCCTACAATGAGCAGTTCTTC. The variable domain in full, with the rest retrieved from reference TRBV7-9 and TRBJ2-1, is DTGVSQNPRHKITKRGQNVTFRCDPISEHNRLYWYRQTLGQGPEFLTYFQNEAQLEKSRLLSDRFSAERPKGSFSTLEIQRTEQGDSAMYLCASSLWTYISYNEQFFGPGTRLTVL.

Here the CDR3 DNA reads TGTGCCAGCAAATCAGGGGGCTTGGAGACTGAAGCTTTCTTT. The encoded protein is CASKSGGLETEAFF. The chain carries TRBV2 and TRBJ1-1; TRBD1 agrees at 8 bases. Germline-derived CDR1 and CDR2 are SNHLY and FYNNEI. V was pared by 7 bases and J by 5 bases, with 9 bases of the junction left unmatched. This CDR3 region has 14 residues.